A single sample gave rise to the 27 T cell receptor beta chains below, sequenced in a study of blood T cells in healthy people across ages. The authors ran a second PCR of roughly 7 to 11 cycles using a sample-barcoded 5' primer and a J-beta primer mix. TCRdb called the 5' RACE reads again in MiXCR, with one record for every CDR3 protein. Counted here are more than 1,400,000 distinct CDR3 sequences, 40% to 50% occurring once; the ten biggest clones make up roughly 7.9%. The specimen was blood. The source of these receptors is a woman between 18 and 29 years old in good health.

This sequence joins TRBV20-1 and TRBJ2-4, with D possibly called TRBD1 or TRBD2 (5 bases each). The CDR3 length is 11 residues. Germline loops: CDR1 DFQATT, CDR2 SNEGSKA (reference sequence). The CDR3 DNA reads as TGCAGCGAGGGGAGCAAAAACATTCAGTACTTC. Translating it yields CSEGSKNIQYF.

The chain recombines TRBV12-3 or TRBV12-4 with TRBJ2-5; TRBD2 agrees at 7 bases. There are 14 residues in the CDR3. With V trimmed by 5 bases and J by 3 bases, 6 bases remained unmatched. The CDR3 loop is CASSVLLAEETQYF. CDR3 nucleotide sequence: TGTGCCAGCAGTGTACTGCTAGCGGAAGAGACCCAGTACTTC.

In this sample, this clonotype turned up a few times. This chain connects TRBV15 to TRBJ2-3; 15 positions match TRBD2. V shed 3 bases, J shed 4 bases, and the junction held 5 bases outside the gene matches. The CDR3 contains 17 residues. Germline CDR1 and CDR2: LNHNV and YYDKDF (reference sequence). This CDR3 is CATSRLGLAGGADTQYF. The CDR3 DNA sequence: TGTGCCACCAGCAGGTTGGGACTAGCGGGAGGAGCAGATACGCAGTATTTT.

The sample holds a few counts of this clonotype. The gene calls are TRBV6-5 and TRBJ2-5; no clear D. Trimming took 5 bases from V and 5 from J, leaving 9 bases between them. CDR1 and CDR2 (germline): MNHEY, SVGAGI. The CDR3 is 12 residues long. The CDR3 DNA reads TGTGCCAGCAGTGAAGATTTTGAGACCCAGTACTTC. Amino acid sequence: CASSEDFETQYF.

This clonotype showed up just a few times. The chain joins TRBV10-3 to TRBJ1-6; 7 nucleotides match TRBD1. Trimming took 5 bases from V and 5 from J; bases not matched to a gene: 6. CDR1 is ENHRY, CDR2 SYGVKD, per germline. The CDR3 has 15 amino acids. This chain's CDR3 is CAISPQGIDNSPLHF. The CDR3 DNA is TGTGCCATCAGTCCACAGGGGATAGATAATTCACCCCTCCACTTT.

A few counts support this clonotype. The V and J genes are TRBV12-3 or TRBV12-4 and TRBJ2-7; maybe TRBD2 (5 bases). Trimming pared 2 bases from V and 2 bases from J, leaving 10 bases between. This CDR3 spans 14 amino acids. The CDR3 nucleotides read TGTGCCAGCAGTTTACAGGACGGGACCTACGAGCAGTACTTC. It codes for CASSLQDGTYEQYF.

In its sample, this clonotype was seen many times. The CDR3 protein is CSATLSGSTDTQYF. As DNA, the CDR3 is TGCAGCGCCACCCTTAGCGGAAGCACAGATACGCAGTATTTT. The chain employs TRBV29-1 and TRBJ2-3; tentatively, D is TRBD2 (6 bases). Germline V gives CDR1 SQVTM, CDR2 ANQGSEA. V lost 7 bases to trimming and J lost 0 bases, with 14 bases between them. The CDR3 runs 14 residues.

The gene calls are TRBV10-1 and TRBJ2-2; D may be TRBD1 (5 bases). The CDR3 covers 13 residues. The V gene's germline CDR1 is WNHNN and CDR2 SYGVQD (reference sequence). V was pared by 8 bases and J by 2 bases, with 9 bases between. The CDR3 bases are TGCGCCAGCCTCGACAGAAACACCGGGGAGCTGTTTTTT. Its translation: CASLDRNTGELFF.

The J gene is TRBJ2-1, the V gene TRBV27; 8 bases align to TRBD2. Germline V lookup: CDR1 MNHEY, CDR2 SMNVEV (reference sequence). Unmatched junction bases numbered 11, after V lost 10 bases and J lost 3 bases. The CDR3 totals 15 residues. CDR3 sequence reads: CANTYSGAGYNEQFF. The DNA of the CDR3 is TGTGCCAACACTTATAGCGGGGCGGGCTACAATGAGCAGTTCTTC.

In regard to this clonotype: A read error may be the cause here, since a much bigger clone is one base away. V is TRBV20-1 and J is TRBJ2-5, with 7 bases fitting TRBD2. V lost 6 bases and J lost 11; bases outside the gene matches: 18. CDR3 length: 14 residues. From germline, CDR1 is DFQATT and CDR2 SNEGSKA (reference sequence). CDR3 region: CSAQIAGQFNEQYF. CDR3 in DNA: TGCAGTGCGCAAATAGCGGGCCAATTCAATGAGCAGTACTTC.

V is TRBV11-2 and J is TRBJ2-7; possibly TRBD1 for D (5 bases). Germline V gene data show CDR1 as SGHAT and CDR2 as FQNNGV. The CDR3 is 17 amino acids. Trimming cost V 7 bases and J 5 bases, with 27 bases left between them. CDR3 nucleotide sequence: TGTGCCAGCACCGCAGCATCGTTCGGACAAACCCTCAACGAGCAGTACTTC. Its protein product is CASTAASFGQTLNEQYF. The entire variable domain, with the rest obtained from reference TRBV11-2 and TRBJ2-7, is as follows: EAGVAQSPRYKIIEKRQSVAFWCNPISGHATLYWYQQILGQGPKLLIQFQNNGVVDDSQLPKDRFSAERLKGVDSTLKIQPAKLEDSAVYLCASTAASFGQTLNEQYFGPGTRLTVT.

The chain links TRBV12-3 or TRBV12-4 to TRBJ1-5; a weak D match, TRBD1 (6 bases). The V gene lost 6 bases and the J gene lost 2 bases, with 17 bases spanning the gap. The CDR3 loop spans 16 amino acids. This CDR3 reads CASSRGAGSGNQPQHF. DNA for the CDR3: TGTGCCAGCAGCCGGGGGGCAGGGTCGGGCAATCAGCCCCAGCATTTT.

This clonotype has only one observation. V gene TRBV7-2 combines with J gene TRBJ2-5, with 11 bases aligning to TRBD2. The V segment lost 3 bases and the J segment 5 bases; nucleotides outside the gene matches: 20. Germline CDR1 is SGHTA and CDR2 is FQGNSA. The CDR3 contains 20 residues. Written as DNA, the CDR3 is TGTGCCAGCAGCTTGTTCTTGGGGCTAGCGGGAGGCCAAGAACGGGAGACCCAGTACTTC. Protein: CASSLFLGLAGGQERETQYF.

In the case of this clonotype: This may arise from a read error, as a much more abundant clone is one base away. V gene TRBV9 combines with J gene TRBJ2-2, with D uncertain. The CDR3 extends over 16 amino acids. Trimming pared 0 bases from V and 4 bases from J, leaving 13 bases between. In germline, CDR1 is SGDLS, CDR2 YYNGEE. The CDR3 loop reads CASSVVSQRSTGELFF. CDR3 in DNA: TGTGCCAGCAGCGTAGTTTCACAGAGGAGCACCGGGGAGCTGTTTTTT.

The CDR3 spells CASSVDVAGGTDTQYF. CDR3 nucleotides: TGTGCCAGCAGCGTGGATGTAGCGGGGGGCACAGATACGCAGTATTTT. The chain combines TRBV9 with TRBJ2-3; 9 bases match TRBD2. J lost 1 base, V lost 2 bases, and 5 bases had no gene match. Germline assignment: CDR1 SGDLS and CDR2 YYNGEE. This CDR3 contains 16 residues.

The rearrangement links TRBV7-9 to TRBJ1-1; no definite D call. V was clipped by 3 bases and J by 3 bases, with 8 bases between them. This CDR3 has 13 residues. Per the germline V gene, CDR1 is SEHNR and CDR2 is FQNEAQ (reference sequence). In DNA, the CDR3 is TGTGCCAGCAGCTTTAGGGCCCACACTGAAGCTTTCTTT. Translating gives CASSFRAHTEAFF. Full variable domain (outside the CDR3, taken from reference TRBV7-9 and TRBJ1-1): DTGVSQNPRHKITKRGQNVTFRCDPISEHNRLYWYRQTLGQGPEFLTYFQNEAQLEKSRLLSDRFSAERPKGSFSTLEIQRTEQGDSAMYLCASSFRAHTEAFFGQGTRLTVV.

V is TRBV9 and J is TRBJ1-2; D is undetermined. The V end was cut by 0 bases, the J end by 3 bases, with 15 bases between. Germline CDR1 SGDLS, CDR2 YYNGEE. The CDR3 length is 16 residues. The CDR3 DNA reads TGTGCCAGCAGCGTAGAGGGCGGGGAGGGTTACTATGGCTACACCTTC. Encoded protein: CASSVEGGEGYYGYTF.

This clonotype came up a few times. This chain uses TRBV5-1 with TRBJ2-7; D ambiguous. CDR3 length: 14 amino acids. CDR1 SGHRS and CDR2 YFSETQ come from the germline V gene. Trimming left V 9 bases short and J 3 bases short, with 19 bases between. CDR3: CATKVGVSDYEQYF. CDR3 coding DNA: TGCGCCACCAAGGTAGGTGTATCGGACTACGAGCAGTACTTC.

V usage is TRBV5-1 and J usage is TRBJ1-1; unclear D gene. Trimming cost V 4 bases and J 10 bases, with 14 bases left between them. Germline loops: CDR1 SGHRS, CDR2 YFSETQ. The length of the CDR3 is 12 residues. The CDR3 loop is CASSAAFSRAFF. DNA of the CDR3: TGCGCCAGCAGCGCCGCTTTTAGTCGAGCTTTCTTT.

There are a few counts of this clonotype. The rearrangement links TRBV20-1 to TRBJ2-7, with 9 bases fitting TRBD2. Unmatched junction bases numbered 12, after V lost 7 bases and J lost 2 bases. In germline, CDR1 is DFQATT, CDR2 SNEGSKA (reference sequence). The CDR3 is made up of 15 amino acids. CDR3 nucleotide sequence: TGCAGTGTAACTACAAGCGGGGGGCCGACCTACGAGCAGTACTTC. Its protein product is CSVTTSGGPTYEQYF.

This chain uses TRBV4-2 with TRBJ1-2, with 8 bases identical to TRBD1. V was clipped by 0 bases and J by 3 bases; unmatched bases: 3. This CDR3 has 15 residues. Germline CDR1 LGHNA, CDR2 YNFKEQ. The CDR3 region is CASSQDTGQDYGYTF. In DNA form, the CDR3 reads TGTGCCAGCAGCCAAGATACGGGACAGGACTATGGCTACACCTTC.

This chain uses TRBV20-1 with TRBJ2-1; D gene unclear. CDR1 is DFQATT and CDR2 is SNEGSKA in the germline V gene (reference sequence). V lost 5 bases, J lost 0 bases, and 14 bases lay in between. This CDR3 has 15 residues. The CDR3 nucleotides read TGCAGTGCTTGGGCGTCTACACCCTCCTACAATGAGCAGTTCTTC. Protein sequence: CSAWASTPSYNEQFF.

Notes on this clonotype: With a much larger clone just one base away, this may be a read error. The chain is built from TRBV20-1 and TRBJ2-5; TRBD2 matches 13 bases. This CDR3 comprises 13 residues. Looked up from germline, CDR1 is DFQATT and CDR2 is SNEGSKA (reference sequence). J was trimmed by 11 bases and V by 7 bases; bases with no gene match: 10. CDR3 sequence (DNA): TGCAGTGTCCGGACTAGCGGGGGCAATGAGCAGTACTTC. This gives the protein CSVRTSGGNEQYF.

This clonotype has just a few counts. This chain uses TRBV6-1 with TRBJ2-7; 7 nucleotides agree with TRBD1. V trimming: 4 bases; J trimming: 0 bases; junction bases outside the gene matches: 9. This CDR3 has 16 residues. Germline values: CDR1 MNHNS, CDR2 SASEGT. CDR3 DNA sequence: TGTGCCAGCAGTGGGGGGACAGTTTCTAGCTCCTACGAGCAGTACTTC. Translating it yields CASSGGTVSSSYEQYF.

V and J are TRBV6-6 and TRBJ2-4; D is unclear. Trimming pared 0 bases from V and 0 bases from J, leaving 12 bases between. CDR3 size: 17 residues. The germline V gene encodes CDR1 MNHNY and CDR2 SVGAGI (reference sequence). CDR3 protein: CASSYSVSFQAKNIQYF. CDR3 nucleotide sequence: TGTGCCAGCAGTTACTCGGTCAGTTTCCAAGCCAAAAACATTCAGTACTTC.

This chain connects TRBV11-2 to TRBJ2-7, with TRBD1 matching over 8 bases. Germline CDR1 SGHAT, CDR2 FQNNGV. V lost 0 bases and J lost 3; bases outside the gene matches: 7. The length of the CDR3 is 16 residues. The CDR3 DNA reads TGTGCCAGCAGCTTAGAGGGCGACAGGGGATTCTACGAGCAGTACTTC. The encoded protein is CASSLEGDRGFYEQYF.

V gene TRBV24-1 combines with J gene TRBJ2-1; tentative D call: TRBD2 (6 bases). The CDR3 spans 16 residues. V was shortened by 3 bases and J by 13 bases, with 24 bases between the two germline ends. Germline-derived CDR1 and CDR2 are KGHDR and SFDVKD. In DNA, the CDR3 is TGTGCCACCAGTGATAATAGCGGCTCTATGAAGGAGACCCAGTTCTTC. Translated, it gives CATSDNSGSMKETQFF.